A single sample is the source of the 13 T cell receptor beta chains below, sequenced in a study of blood T cell repertoires in COVID-19 (dated by TCRdb to 2018 to 2021). Preparation of the library involved the immunoSEQ multiplex PCR assay. This is the immuneACCESS table as TCRdb keeps it, with only in-frame sequences that have V and J called. A part of the clones is gone; compared with another copy, unresolved V genes explain less than half, and the rest is unexplained. Recorded for this sample are roughly 350,000 clones; around 87% of them occurred a single time. The leading ten clones occupy about 10% of the sample. Sequencing used peripheral blood. These TCRs come from a woman in her twenties or thirties with COVID-19, enrolled during active disease.

This clone has more than one count but fewer than ten. The chain employs TRBV6-1 and TRBJ1-1; no definite D call. Germline V gene sequence: CDR1 MNHNS, CDR2 SASEGT. Trimming pared 3 bases from V and 1 base from J, leaving 12 bases between. This CDR3 has 15 amino acids. CDR3 nucleotide sequence: TGTGCCAGCAGTGAGAATTGGGCAGGGAACACTGAAGCTTTCTTT. The encoded protein is CASSENWAGNTEAFF.

J is TRBJ2-7 and V is TRBV6-6, with TRBD2 matching 8 bases. The germline V gene has CDR1 MNHNY and CDR2 SVGAGI (reference sequence). The CDR3 contains 13 residues. Trimming cost V 4 bases and J 5 bases; bases outside gene matches: 4. CDR3 protein: CASSSSGRDEQYF. DNA of the CDR3: TGTGCCAGCAGTTCGAGCGGGAGAGACGAGCAGTACTTC.

The gene calls are TRBV19 and TRBJ1-1; 7 bases match TRBD1. The V and J ends lost 4 bases and 4 bases, in that order; junction bases with no gene match: 6. The CDR3 contains 14 residues. Germline-derived CDR1 and CDR2 are LNHDA and SQIVND (reference sequence). In nucleotides, the CDR3 is TGTGCCAGTAGTACGGGACAGTTAATCACTGAAGCTTTCTTT. Its protein product is CASSTGQLITEAFF. Together with reference TRBV19 and TRBJ1-1, the CDR3 gives the full variable domain: DGGITQSPKYLFRKEGQNVTLSCEQNLNHDAMYWYRQDPGQGLRLIYYSQIVNDFQKGDIAEGYSVSREKKESFPLTVTSAQKNPTAFYLCASSTGQLITEAFFGQGTRLTVV.

This chain uses TRBV3-1 (or the pseudogene TRBV3-2) with TRBJ2-2; 8 positions agree with TRBD2. The CDR3 spans 15 residues. Trimming took 3 bases from V and 6 from J; bases not matched to a gene: 6. Germline values: CDR1 LGHDT, CDR2 YNNKEL (reference sequence). The CDR3 coding sequence is TGTGCCAGCAGCCACTTAAGCGGGAGTGCCGGGGAGCTGTTTTTT. This encodes CASSHLSGSAGELFF.

J is TRBJ1-1 and V is TRBV12-3 or TRBV12-4; no definite D call. V lost 3 bases to trimming and J lost 8 bases, with 7 bases between them. The CDR3 sequence is 11 residues long. The CDR3 sequence is CASSLGREAFF. The CDR3 bases are TGTGCCAGCAGTTTGGGCAGAGAAGCTTTCTTT.

The chain joins TRBV30 to TRBJ1-4, with TRBD1 matching over 11 bases. Trimming took 3 bases from V and 10 from J; bases not matched to a gene: 1. The CDR3 totals 12 residues. Germline values: CDR1 GTSNPN, CDR2 SVGIG (reference sequence). In DNA, the CDR3 is TGTGCCTGGAGCGGGACAGGGGGAAAACTGTTTTTT. It translates to CAWSGTGGKLFF.

The J gene is TRBJ2-7, the V gene TRBV28; the match to TRBD2 covers 7 bases. Germline V gene data show CDR1 as MDHEN and CDR2 as SYDVKM. The CDR3 is 14 residues long. V shed 6 bases, J shed 2 bases, and the junction held 7 bases outside the gene matches. The CDR3 is CASSLPSGTYEQYF. CDR3 nucleotides: TGTGCCAGCAGCCTACCAAGCGGGACCTACGAGCAGTACTTC.

The chain combines TRBV6-2 or TRBV6-3 with TRBJ1-2; 8 bases match TRBD1. The germline gives CDR1 MNHEY, CDR2 SVGEGT. This CDR3 spans 12 amino acids. V gave up 4 bases and J gave up 6 bases; unmatched junction bases: 1. The CDR3 DNA reads TGTGCCAGCAGTTGGACAGGGAATGGCTACACCTTC. The encoded protein is CASSWTGNGYTF.

This chain uses TRBV21-1 with TRBJ1-4; the DNA was not compared with TRBD1, the D call given in the table. TRBV21-1 is recorded as a pseudogene. The CDR3 consists of 15 residues. The CDR3 bases are TGTGCCAGCAGCAAACCTGAGACAGGTGATGAAAAACTGTTTTTT. Its protein product is CASSKPETGDEKLFF.

CDR3 nucleotides: TGTGCCAGCAGCTTACAGGGTGGAGTTGGTGATGAGCAGTTCTTC. Translation: CASSLQGGVGDEQFF. The rearrangement uses TRBV7-3 and TRBJ2-1, with a possible D match to TRBD1 (5 bases). Germline V gene sequence: CDR1 SGHTA, CDR2 FQGTGA. The CDR3 covers 15 residues. Trimming cost V 2 bases and J 8 bases, with 16 bases left between them.

V is TRBV28 and J is TRBJ1-5, with TRBD1 identical over 8 bases. The V gene end was trimmed by 5 bases and the J gene end by 0 bases; junction bases not matched to a gene: 12. CDR3 length: 18 residues. In germline, CDR1 is MDHEN, CDR2 SYDVKM. This CDR3 is CASSLRQGSHYSNQPQHF. As DNA, the CDR3 is TGTGCCAGCAGTCTCCGACAGGGGAGCCATTATAGCAATCAGCCCCAGCATTTT.

The rearrangement uses TRBV19 and TRBJ2-3; the match to TRBD2 covers 13 bases. From germline, CDR1 is LNHDA and CDR2 SQIVND (reference sequence). This CDR3 has 20 amino acids. V trimming: 7 bases; J trimming: 3 bases; junction bases outside the gene matches: 19. The CDR3: CASTARGLAGVMPSTDTQYF. The CDR3 DNA follows: TGTGCCAGTACCGCCAGAGGACTAGCGGGAGTAATGCCCTCGACAGATACGCAGTATTTT.

The chain has TRBV9 and TRBJ1-5, with TRBD1 identical over 8 bases. This CDR3 contains 13 residues. CDR1 is SGDLS and CDR2 is YYNGEE in the germline V gene. The J segment lost 8 bases and the V segment lost 3 bases, leaving 4 bases of the junction unmatched. The CDR3 loop is CASSGTGSEPQHF. The CDR3 DNA sequence: TGTGCCAGCAGCGGGACAGGGTCAGAGCCCCAGCATTTT.